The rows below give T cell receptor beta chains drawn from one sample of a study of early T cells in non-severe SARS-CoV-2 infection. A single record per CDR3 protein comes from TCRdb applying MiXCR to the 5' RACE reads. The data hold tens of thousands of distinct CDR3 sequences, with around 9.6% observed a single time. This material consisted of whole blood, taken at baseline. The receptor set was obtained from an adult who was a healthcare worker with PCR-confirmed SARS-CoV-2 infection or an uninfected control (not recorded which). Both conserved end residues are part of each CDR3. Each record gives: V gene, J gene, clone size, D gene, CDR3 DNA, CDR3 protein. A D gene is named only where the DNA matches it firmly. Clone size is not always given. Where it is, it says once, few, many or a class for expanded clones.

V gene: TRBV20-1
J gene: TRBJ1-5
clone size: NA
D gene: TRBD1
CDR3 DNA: TGCAGTGCTACCCTAGGGGGACAGGGAACTATGCCGCCCCAGCATTTT
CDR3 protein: CSATLGGQGTMPPQHF

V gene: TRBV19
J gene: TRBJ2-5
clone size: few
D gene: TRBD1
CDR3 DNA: TGTGCCAGTAGCGCCGGGACAGGGGGCGAAGAGACCCAGTACTTC
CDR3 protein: CASSAGTGGEETQYF

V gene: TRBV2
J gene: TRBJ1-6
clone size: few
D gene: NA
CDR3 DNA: TGTGCCAGCCTGAGAGATACAGGGAATTCACCCCTCCACTTT
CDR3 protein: CASLRDTGNSPLHF

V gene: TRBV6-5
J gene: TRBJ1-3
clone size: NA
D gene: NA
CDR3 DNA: TGTGCCAGCAGTTACATGGGGGCAGGAAACACCATATATTTT
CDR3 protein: CASSYMGAGNTIYF

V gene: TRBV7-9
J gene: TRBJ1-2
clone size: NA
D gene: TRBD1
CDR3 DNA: TGTGCCAGCAGCCTTGCCGGGACAGACGGCTACACCTTC
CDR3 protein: CASSLAGTDGYTF

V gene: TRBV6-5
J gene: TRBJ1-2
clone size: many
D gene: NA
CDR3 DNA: TGTGCCAGCAGTTACGCCAGCTCACAGGGTGGCGGCTACACCTTC
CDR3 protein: CASSYASSQGGGYTF

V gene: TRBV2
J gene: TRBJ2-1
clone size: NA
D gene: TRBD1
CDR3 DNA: TGTGCCAGCAATCGCGGGACAGGGGTGTCTGAGCAGTTCTTC
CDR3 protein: CASNRGTGVSEQFF

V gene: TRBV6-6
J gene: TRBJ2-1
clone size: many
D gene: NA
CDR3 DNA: TGTGCCAGCAGTCGCACCCCTCAGTCGAGCTCCTACAATGAGCAGTTCTTC
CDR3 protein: CASSRTPQSSSYNEQFF

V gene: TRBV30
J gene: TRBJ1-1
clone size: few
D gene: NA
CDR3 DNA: TGTGCCCGTCGTATGTCCTCGGTGAACACTGAAGCTTTCTTT
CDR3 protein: CARRMSSVNTEAFF

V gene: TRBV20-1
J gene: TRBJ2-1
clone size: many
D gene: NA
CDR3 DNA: TGCAGTGCTAGCGGGACGGACTCCTACAATGAGCAGTTCTTC
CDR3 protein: CSASGTDSYNEQFF